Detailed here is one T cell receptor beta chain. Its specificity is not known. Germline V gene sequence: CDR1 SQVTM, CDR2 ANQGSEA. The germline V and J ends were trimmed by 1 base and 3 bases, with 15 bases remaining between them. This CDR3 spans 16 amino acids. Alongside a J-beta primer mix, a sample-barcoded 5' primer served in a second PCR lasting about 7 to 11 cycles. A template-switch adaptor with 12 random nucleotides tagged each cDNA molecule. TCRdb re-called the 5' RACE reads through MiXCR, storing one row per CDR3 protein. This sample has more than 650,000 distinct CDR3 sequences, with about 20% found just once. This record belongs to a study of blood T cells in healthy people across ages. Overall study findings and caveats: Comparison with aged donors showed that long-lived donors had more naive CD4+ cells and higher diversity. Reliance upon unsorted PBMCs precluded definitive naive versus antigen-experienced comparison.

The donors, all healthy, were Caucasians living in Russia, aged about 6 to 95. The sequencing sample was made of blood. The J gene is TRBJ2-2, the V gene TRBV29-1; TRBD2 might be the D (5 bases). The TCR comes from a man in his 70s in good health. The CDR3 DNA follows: TGCAGCGTTGAAGTTTCCGGGTTCGGGGACACCGGGGAGCTGTTTTTT. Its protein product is CSVEVSGFGDTGELFF.